The 30 T cell receptor beta chains in this list originate from one sample, sequenced in a study of blood T cell repertoires in COVID-19. Assay used: immunoSEQ multiplex PCR; TCRdb lists only in-frame clones, some missing. The profile covers approximately 33,000 clones, with approximately 80% appearing a single time and over 15% taken by the ten largest. Sequencing input: peripheral blood. These TCRs come from a man aged 65 to 79 with acute or convalescent COVID-19.

The chain recombines TRBV28 with TRBJ1-1; D unclear. There are 15 residues in the CDR3. CDR1 is MDHEN, CDR2 SYDVKM, per germline. Trimming pared 5 bases from V and 5 bases from J, leaving 18 bases between. The CDR3 DNA sequence: TGTGCCAGCAGTACCTCGACACGTCGGGGAACTGAAGCTTTCTTT. It translates to CASSTSTRRGTEAFF.

J is TRBJ1-6 and V is TRBV2; 8 positions agree with TRBD1. Germline CDR1 SNHLY, CDR2 FYNNEI. V was pared by 4 bases and J by 6 bases, with 2 bases of the junction left unmatched. The CDR3 consists of 14 residues. The CDR3 is CASSVDRVNSPLHF. In DNA, the CDR3 is TGTGCCAGCAGTGTGGACAGGGTTAATTCACCCCTCCACTTT.

The chain links TRBV7-9 to TRBJ2-7, with 7 nucleotides matching TRBD1. Looked up from germline, CDR1 is SEHNR and CDR2 is FQNEAQ (reference sequence). The CDR3 runs to 15 residues. V dropped 5 bases and J dropped 0; count of bases not matched to a gene: 7. The CDR3 reads CASSAWDSRSYEQYF. DNA of the CDR3: TGTGCCAGCAGCGCCTGGGACAGTCGCTCCTACGAGCAGTACTTC.

The chain employs TRBV30 and TRBJ1-5; TRBD1 matches at 10 bases. From germline, CDR1 is GTSNPN and CDR2 SVGIG (reference sequence). CDR3 size: 14 residues. Trimming cost V 4 bases and J 6 bases; bases outside gene matches: 6. The CDR3 loop is CAWKAGQGSQPQHF. The DNA for the CDR3 is TGTGCCTGGAAAGCGGGACAGGGGAGTCAGCCCCAGCATTTT.

This clone showed up just once. The rearrangement links TRBV18 to TRBJ2-3; 8 nucleotides agree with TRBD2. CDR3 length: 14 amino acids. J lost 1 base, V lost 3 bases, and 0 bases had no gene match. From germline, CDR1 is KGHSH and CDR2 LQKENI. Here the CDR3 reads CASSPSGGTDTQYF. As DNA, the CDR3 is TGTGCCAGCTCACCTAGCGGGGGCACAGATACGCAGTATTTT. Full variable domain (rest looked up from reference TRBV18 and TRBJ2-3): NAGVMQNPRHLVRRRGQEARLRCSPMKGHSHVYWYRQLPEEGLKFMVYLQKENIIDESGMPKERFSAEFPKEGPSILRIQQVVRGDSAAYFCASSPSGGTDTQYFGPGTRLTVL.

V is TRBV7-6 and J is TRBJ2-7; D is perhaps TRBD2 (6 bases). CDR1 and CDR2 (germline): SGHVS, FNYEAQ. This CDR3 comprises 13 residues. V dropped 5 bases and J dropped 6 bases, with 14 bases sitting between them. In DNA form, the CDR3 reads TGTGCCAGCAGCGCACGGGAGAACTCCGAGCAGTACTTC. Translation gives CASSARENSEQYF.

The V call is TRBV2, the J call TRBJ1-6; 12 bases are shared with TRBD1. CDR3 size: 15 residues. Germline CDR1 and CDR2: SNHLY and FYNNEI. V trimming: 7 bases; J trimming: 7 bases; junction bases outside the gene matches: 5. This CDR3 reads CASIKGTGGNSPLHF. CDR3 sequence (DNA): TGTGCCAGCATAAAAGGGACAGGGGGCAATTCACCCCTCCACTTT.

The chain has TRBV6-6 and TRBJ2-4; D not certain. Germline V gene lookup returns CDR1 MNHNY and CDR2 SVGAGI (reference sequence). The CDR3 covers 15 residues. Trimming removed 5 bases at V and 5 bases at J, with 16 bases between. The CDR3 DNA reads as TGTGCCAGCAGTACGGAGACGGCGGCGCAAAACATTCAGTACTTC. Encoded protein: CASSTETAAQNIQYF.

V and J are TRBV5-1 and TRBJ2-3; 11 nucleotides align to TRBD2. The CDR3 is made up of 16 amino acids. CDR1 SGHRS and CDR2 YFSETQ come from the germline V gene. After removal of 4 bases from V and 1 base from J, the junction contained 5 bases not matched to a gene. Here the CDR3 reads CASSGGLAVRTDTQYF. In nucleotides, the CDR3 is TGCGCCAGCAGCGGGGGACTAGCGGTCCGCACAGATACGCAGTATTTT.

The sample holds a few counts of this clone. CDR3 loop: CASSQLLAGGGDTQYF. CDR3 coding DNA: TGCGCCAGCAGCCAGTTACTAGCGGGGGGGGGAGATACGCAGTATTTT. The rearrangement uses TRBV4-3 and TRBJ2-3; 13 bases map to TRBD2. Looked up from germline, CDR1 is LGHNA and CDR2 is YSLEER. The junction had 5 bases not matched to a gene; V was cut back by 3 bases and J by 5 bases. CDR3 size: 16 residues.

This clone appeared a single time. V is TRBV19 and J is TRBJ1-5; 8 bases align to TRBD1. J was trimmed by 7 bases and V by 4 bases; bases with no gene match: 9. The length of the CDR3 is 15 residues. Germline CDR1 and CDR2: LNHDA and SQIVND (reference sequence). DNA of the CDR3: TGTGCCAGTAGTACCGACAGGGGTGTGGGACAGCCCCAGCATTTT. Its protein product is CASSTDRGVGQPQHF.

The chain is built from TRBV6-2 or TRBV6-3 and TRBJ2-1; TRBD2 matches 8 bases. The germline V gene has CDR1 MNHEY and CDR2 SVGEGT. V trimming: 2 bases; J trimming: 4 bases; junction bases outside the gene matches: 13. The CDR3 covers 18 residues. This chain's CDR3 is CASSYGGPRLAKYNEQFF. CDR3 bases: TGTGCCAGCAGTTACGGAGGGCCTAGACTAGCGAAGTACAATGAGCAGTTCTTC.

The CDR3 loop is CASSSGYSNQPQHF. Written as DNA, the CDR3 is TGTGCCAGCAGCTCAGGGTATAGCAATCAGCCCCAGCATTTT. This sequence joins TRBV5-5 and TRBJ1-5, with D possibly being TRBD1 (5 bases). The CDR3 is 14 residues long. Germline-derived CDR1 and CDR2 are SGHKS and YYEKEE (reference sequence). Trimming took off 3 bases at V and 0 bases at J, with 7 bases between the two ends.

V gene TRBV18 combines with J gene TRBJ2-1, with D possibly being TRBD2 (5 bases). CDR3 length: 11 amino acids. V was trimmed by 3 bases and J by 10 bases, leaving 7 bases between them. The germline V gene has CDR1 KGHSH and CDR2 LQKENI. CDR3 DNA: TGTGCCAGCTCACCCACGGGAGAGCAGTTCTTC. Translation: CASSPTGEQFF.

J is TRBJ1-2 and V is TRBV19, with 12 bases identical to TRBD1. The CDR3 spans 14 residues. V lost 7 bases, J lost 4 bases, and 4 bases stayed unmatched. Germline-derived CDR1 and CDR2 are LNHDA and SQIVND (reference sequence). The CDR3: CASTTGQGAYGYTF. The CDR3 DNA follows: TGTGCCAGTACAACGGGACAGGGGGCCTATGGCTACACCTTC.

This clone has more than one count but fewer than ten. V and J are TRBV11-2 and TRBJ2-5; D is possibly TRBD2 (5 bases). The CDR3 is made up of 15 amino acids. Trimming took 4 bases from V and 5 from J, leaving 17 bases between them. Germline V gives CDR1 SGHAT, CDR2 FQNNGV. CDR3 sequence reads: CASSSTGGRGETQYF. The CDR3 bases are TGTGCCAGCAGCTCCACGGGCGGGCGTGGGGAGACCCAGTACTTC.

In nucleotides, the CDR3 is TGCGCCAGCAGCGTATCCGGGAAGAACACCGGGGAGCTGTTTTTT. Residues: CASSVSGKNTGELFF. The V and J genes are TRBV5-1 and TRBJ2-2; a possible D gene is TRBD2 (5 bases). This CDR3 comprises 15 residues. The germline gives CDR1 SGHRS, CDR2 YFSETQ. Between the trimmed V and J ends, which lost 4 bases and 1 base, there was a span of 11 bases.

The chain uses TRBV7-8 and TRBJ2-2; the D gene is possibly TRBD1 (6 bases). This CDR3 is 12 amino acids long. The germline gives CDR1 SGHVS, CDR2 FQNEAQ. V shed 5 bases and J shed 8 bases, with 9 bases lying between them. CDR3 DNA sequence: TGTGCCAGCAGCCCTGGGACAGGGGAGCTGTTTTTT. Amino acids: CASSPGTGELFF.

The chain has TRBV28 and TRBJ1-1; D gene uncertain. This CDR3 has 14 residues. Trimming removed 7 bases from V and 0 bases from J, with 12 bases in between. Germline CDR1 reads MDHEN; CDR2 reads SYDVKM. CDR3 sequence (DNA): TGTGCCAGCATCTTACTTACGATGAACACTGAAGCTTTCTTT. Protein product: CASILLTMNTEAFF.

This clone turned up a few times. V usage is TRBV14 and J usage is TRBJ1-3; D is possibly TRBD1 (5 bases). Germline lookup yields CDR1 SGHDN and CDR2 FVKESK. This CDR3 spans 13 amino acids. Trimming stripped 6 bases from V and 6 bases from J, with 12 bases between. In nucleotides, the CDR3 is TGTGCCAGCAGACTCGGGGGGTCAAACACCATATATTTT. This gives the protein CASRLGGSNTIYF.

This clone came up once. V gene TRBV7-9 combines with J gene TRBJ1-2, with 7 bases fitting TRBD1. Trimming at V came to 1 base and at J to 7 bases, leaving 9 bases not matched to a gene. The CDR3 length is 15 residues. Germline V CDR1 and CDR2: SEHNR, FQNEAQ (reference sequence). This chain's CDR3 is CASSLGKQGRSGYTF. CDR3 sequence (DNA): TGTGCCAGCAGCTTAGGAAAACAGGGGAGGTCTGGCTACACCTTC. The full variable domain, its missing parts supplied by reference TRBV7-9 and TRBJ1-2, is DTGVSQNPRHKITKRGQNVTFRCDPISEHNRLYWYRQTLGQGPEFLTYFQNEAQLEKSRLLSDRFSAERPKGSFSTLEIQRTEQGDSAMYLCASSLGKQGRSGYTFGSGTRLTVV.

The genes are TRBV5-1 and TRBJ1-1; the D gene is possibly TRBD1 (6 bases). Looked up from germline, CDR1 is SGHRS and CDR2 is YFSETQ. This CDR3 comprises 14 residues. V was clipped by 4 bases and J by 5 bases, with 15 bases between them. CDR3 amino acids: CASSPDSTGTEAFF. In DNA, the CDR3 is TGCGCCAGCAGCCCGGACAGTACAGGTACTGAAGCTTTCTTT.

The chain is built from TRBV5-1 and TRBJ2-3; 7 bases line up with TRBD2. The CDR3 has 16 residues. The germline V gene has CDR1 SGHRS and CDR2 YFSETQ. J was trimmed by 0 bases and V by 1 base; bases with no gene match: 5. The CDR3 sequence is CASSLPSGASTDTQYF. The CDR3, as DNA: TGCGCCAGCAGCTTGCCCAGCGGGGCTAGCACAGATACGCAGTATTTT.

The chain joins TRBV25-1 to TRBJ2-5; 7 nucleotides match TRBD2. The CDR3 length is 16 residues. V was pared by 6 bases and J by 5 bases, with 15 bases of the junction left unmatched. The V gene's germline CDR1 is MGHDK and CDR2 SYGVNS. The CDR3 sequence: CASSTPSGVGRETQYF. CDR3 bases: TGTGCCAGCAGCACCCCCTCCGGGGTCGGGAGGGAGACCCAGTACTTC.

The J gene is TRBJ1-1, the V gene TRBV28; D remains ambiguous. The CDR3 extends over 13 amino acids. Trimming removed 6 bases at V and 0 bases at J, with 8 bases between. Germline CDR1 and CDR2: MDHEN and SYDVKM. The CDR3 loop reads CASRWTMNTEAFF. In DNA, the CDR3 is TGTGCCAGCAGATGGACTATGAACACTGAAGCTTTCTTT.

The V gene is TRBV4-1, the J gene TRBJ1-3; D call uncertain. The CDR3 covers 13 residues. Trimming removed 2 bases at V and 4 bases at J, with 6 bases between. Germline CDR1 is MGHRA and CDR2 is YSYEKL. The CDR3 sequence: CASSQLTGNTIYF. The DNA of the CDR3 is TGCGCCAGCAGCCAACTTACAGGAAACACCATATATTTT.

This sequence joins TRBV27 and TRBJ2-1; maybe TRBD2 (5 bases). V shed 7 bases and J shed 9 bases, with 10 bases lying between them. This CDR3 contains 11 residues. CDR1 and CDR2 (germline): MNHEY, SMNVEV (reference sequence). The CDR3 loop reads CASNGMGEQFF. For the CDR3, the DNA is TGTGCCAGCAACGGGATGGGTGAGCAGTTCTTC.

The genes are TRBV6-2 or TRBV6-3 and TRBJ2-7, with 10 positions matching TRBD1. The CDR3 is 18 amino acids. CDR1 MNHEY and CDR2 SVGEGT come from the germline V gene. The V gene end was trimmed by 4 bases and the J gene end by 4 bases; junction bases not matched to a gene: 16. The CDR3 loop reads CASSSGTGALPVGYEQYF. CDR3 nucleotides: TGTGCCAGCAGTTCCGGGACAGGGGCCCTTCCGGTCGGTTACGAGCAGTACTTC.

V usage is TRBV3-1 (or the pseudogene TRBV3-2) and J usage is TRBJ1-5, with TRBD1 matching over 9 bases. This CDR3 region has 14 residues. From germline, CDR1 is LGHDT and CDR2 YNNKEL (reference sequence). Trimming removed 5 bases from V and 4 bases from J; junction bases left unmatched: 3. The CDR3 bases are TGTGCCAGCAGCTTCGGGACAGGGAATCAGCCCCAGCATTTT. Translating it yields CASSFGTGNQPQHF.

This clone was observed a few times. The chain employs TRBV18 and TRBJ2-2, with D maybe TRBD2 (6 bases). Trimming took 3 bases from V and 0 from J, leaving 11 bases between them. CDR1 is KGHSH, CDR2 LQKENI, per germline. This CDR3 comprises 16 residues. The DNA for the CDR3 is TGTGCCAGCTCACCGGCGGGACCGACGAACACCGGGGAGCTGTTTTTT. Amino acid sequence: CASSPAGPTNTGELFF.